This section outlines one T cell receptor beta chain sequence together with its context. TCR beta libraries used approximately 1.8 micrograms of genomic DNA from cryopreserved PBMCs. CDR3 length: 16 residues. Germline CDR1 is KGHSH and CDR2 is LQKENI. V gave up 2 bases and J gave up 7 bases; unmatched junction bases: 8. Repertoires were generated with immunoSEQ multiplex PCR, while TCRdb's copy carries only in-frame clones and drops some. The repertoire holds roughly 97,000 clones, with around 80% as singletons. These data originate in a study of cytotoxic CD8 clonotypes in ibrutinib-treated CLL. Across the whole study: Patients: eleven to twelve relapsed/refractory, approximately 16 treatment-naive, 17 to 18 IGHV unmutated.

V and J are TRBV18 and TRBJ2-1; TRBD2 agrees at 10 bases. The input for sequencing was PBMCs, taken after 12 months of ibrutinib treatment. The origin of this receptor is a human donor with chronic lymphocytic leukemia. CDR3 amino acids: CASSPKRGGLQNEQFF. CDR3 sequence (DNA): TGTGCCAGCTCACCAAAGCGGGGGGGTTTGCAGAATGAGCAGTTCTTC.